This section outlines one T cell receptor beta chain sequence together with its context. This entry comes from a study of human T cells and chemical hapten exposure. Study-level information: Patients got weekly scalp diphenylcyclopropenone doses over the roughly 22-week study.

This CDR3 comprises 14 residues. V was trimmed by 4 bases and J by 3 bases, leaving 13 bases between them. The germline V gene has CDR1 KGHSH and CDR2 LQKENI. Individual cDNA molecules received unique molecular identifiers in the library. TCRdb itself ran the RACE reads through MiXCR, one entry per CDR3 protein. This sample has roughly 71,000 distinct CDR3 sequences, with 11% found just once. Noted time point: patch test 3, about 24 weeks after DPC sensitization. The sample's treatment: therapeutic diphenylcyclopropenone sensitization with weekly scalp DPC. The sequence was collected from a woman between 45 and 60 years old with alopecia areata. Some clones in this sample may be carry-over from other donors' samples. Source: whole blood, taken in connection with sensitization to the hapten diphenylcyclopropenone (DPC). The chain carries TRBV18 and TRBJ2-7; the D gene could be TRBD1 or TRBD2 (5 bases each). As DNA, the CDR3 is TGTGCCAGCTCACGGGACCGAGCCCGCTACGAGCAGTACTTC. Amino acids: CASSRDRARYEQYF.